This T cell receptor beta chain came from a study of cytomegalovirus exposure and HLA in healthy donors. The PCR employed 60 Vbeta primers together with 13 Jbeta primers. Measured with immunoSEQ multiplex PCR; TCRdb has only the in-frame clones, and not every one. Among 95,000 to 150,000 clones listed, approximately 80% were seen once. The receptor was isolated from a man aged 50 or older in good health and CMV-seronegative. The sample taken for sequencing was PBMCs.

The CDR3 nucleotides read TGTGCCAGCAGCTTAGATCTGCGGGGGGCGAGCACAGATACGCAGTATTTT. It translates to CASSLDLRGASTDTQYF. This chain uses TRBV11-2 with TRBJ2-3, with 8 bases identical to TRBD2. In germline, CDR1 is SGHAT, CDR2 FQNNGV. The CDR3 has 17 residues. Germline trimming cut 0 bases from V and 0 bases from J; bases unmatched to any gene: 5.